This is a list of T cell receptor beta chains from one sample in a study of blood T cell repertoires in COVID-19. The table came from immunoSEQ multiplex PCR; TCRdb's copy has only in-frame clones and leaves some out. The sample carries about 480,000 clones, roughly 87% recorded once. Sequenced: peripheral blood. These receptors originate from a man younger than 35 with COVID-19, enrolled during active disease. The CDR3 runs from the conserved cysteine through the conserved F or W. A D gene is named only where the DNA matches it firmly. Size is stated for part of the rows, as once, few or many counts, or as a class when the clone is expanded.

abundance,j_gene,d_gene,v_gene,CDR3nt,CDR3aa
.,TRBJ1-6,.,TRBV2,TGTGCCAGCAGTTATATACCCGGACAGTCCCACTTT,CASSYIPGQSHF
once,TRBJ2-7,TRBD2,TRBV4-2,TGTGCCAGCAGCCAAGGTGCTAGCGGGAGCTACGAGCAGTACTTC,CASSQGASGSYEQYF
once,TRBJ2-1,.,TRBV25-1,TGTGCCAGCAGTGAATTAACTGTCCATGAGCAGTTCTTC,CASSELTVHEQFF
.,TRBJ1-1,.,TRBV13,TGTGCCAGCAGCCGCCCTTTAACAGGGAACACTGAAGCTTTCTTT,CASSRPLTGNTEAFF
.,TRBJ2-1,.,TRBV7-7,TGTGCTAGCAGCCCGGTTGTACAGGGCGGTGAGCAGTTCTTC,CASSPVVQGGEQFF
.,TRBJ1-5,.,TRBV6-5,TGTGCCAGTTCCAGGGATGTGGGACAGCCCCAGCATTTT,CASSRDVGQPQHF
few,TRBJ1-5,.,TRBV6-1,TGTGCCAGCAGTGAAGTAGGGGAAGGCAATCAGCCCCAGCATTTT,CASSEVGEGNQPQHF
.,TRBJ1-2,TRBD1,TRBV7-9,TGTGCCAGCAGCTCACTCGCGTGGGACAGAACCTCCCCAAACTATGGCTACACCTTC,CASSSLAWDRTSPNYGYTF
.,TRBJ2-5,TRBD1,TRBV5-5,TGTGCCAGCAGCCCGGGACAGGAGGGAGAGACCCAGTACTTC,CASSPGQEGETQYF
.,TRBJ2-3,.,TRBV5-1,TGCGCCAGCAGCTTGGGACTTGATACTAGCACAGATACGCAGTATTTT,CASSLGLDTSTDTQYF
.,TRBJ2-7,TRBD1,TRBV5-1,TGCGCCAGCAGCTTGGGGACAGGGGTCAACTTCGAGCAGTACTTC,CASSLGTGVNFEQYF
.,TRBJ1-5,.,TRBV6-6,TGTGCCAGCAGTTACCCCGGGGAGCCCCAGCATTTT,CASSYPGEPQHF
.,TRBJ1-4,TRBD1,TRBV18,TGTGCCAGCTCTCCAGGACAGGGGAATGAAAAACTGTTTTTT,CASSPGQGNEKLFF
.,TRBJ2-3,TRBD2,TRBV6-5,TGTGCCAGCAGGGCGGGAGGGGGCACAGATACGCAGTATTTT,CASRAGGGTDTQYF
.,TRBJ2-2,TRBD1,TRBV6-5,TGTGCCAGCTCACAGGGGGCCGCGTCCGGGGAGCTGTTTTTT,CASSQGAASGELFF
.,TRBJ2-5,TRBD2,TRBV11-1,TGTGCCAGCAGCCAGGGACTAGCGGGGGCCGAGACCCAGTACTTC,CASSQGLAGAETQYF
.,TRBJ1-6,.,TRBV2,TGTGCCAGCAAGAGAGACAGCACAAGCTCCTATAATTCACCCCTCCACTTT,CASKRDSTSSYNSPLHF
.,TRBJ2-7,.,TRBV7-9,TGTGCCAGCAGCCCTGAACCCGGAACAGGTCTCTCCTACGAGCAGTACTTC,CASSPEPGTGLSYEQYF
once,TRBJ1-2,.,TRBV19,TGTGCCAGTAGTACCTCTTATACAGGGAACGGCTACACCTTC,CASSTSYTGNGYTF
.,TRBJ1-4,TRBD1,TRBV30,TGTGCCTGGAGTCCCCGACAGGGACTTTGGGAAAAACTGTTTTTT,CAWSPRQGLWEKLFF
.,TRBJ2-1,TRBD2,TRBV2,TGTGCCAGCCTAGGACTAGCGGGGGATCCCGGGTACAATGAGCAGTTCTTC,CASLGLAGDPGYNEQFF
once,TRBJ1-1,TRBD1,TRBV29-1,TGCAGCGTCCTTCTCCAGGGGGCGAACACTGAAGCTTTCTTT,CSVLLQGANTEAFF
.,TRBJ2-3,TRBD1,TRBV7-2,TGTGCCAGCAGCTTATGGACAGGGGGTTGGACAGATACGCAGTATTTT,CASSLWTGGWTDTQYF
.,TRBJ1-6,.,TRBV5-4,TGTGCCAGCAGCTTGGAGGGCAGGGCGAATTCACCCCTCCACTTT,CASSLEGRANSPLHF
.,TRBJ1-4,TRBD1,TRBV4-1,TGCGCCAGCAGCCTCGGACAGGATTTAGGTGAAAAACTGTTTTTT,CASSLGQDLGEKLFF
once,TRBJ2-3,.,TRBV7-9,TGTGCCAGCAGCTCACTCACAGATACGCAGTATTTT,CASSSLTDTQYF
.,TRBJ2-5,.,TRBV25-1,TGTGCCAGCAGTGTACTAGAGGCATCAGAGACCCAGTACTTC,CASSVLEASETQYF
.,TRBJ2-3,.,TRBV11-1,TGTGCCAGCAGCCAAGGGCAGCCTCCAGGGAATACGCAGTATTTT,CASSQGQPPGNTQYF
.,TRBJ2-5,.,TRBV6-2/TRBV6-3,TGTGCCAGCAGTTACGGCGGGACGACTCAAGAGACCCAGTACTTC,CASSYGGTTQETQYF
.,TRBJ2-7,.,TRBV10-1,TGCGCCAGCAGTGGGGACTTCTCCTACGAGCAGTACTTC,CASSGDFSYEQYF
.,TRBJ1-6,TRBD1,TRBV2,TGTGCCAGCATCAAGGGGGCAGGGGTTGGATCACCCCTCCACTTT,CASIKGAGVGSPLHF
many,TRBJ2-1,.,TRBV7-9,TGTGCCAGCAGCTTACTAGGGGACACAGACGTCCATGAGCAGTTCTTC,CASSLLGDTDVHEQFF
.,TRBJ2-7,.,TRBV9,TGTGCCAGCAGCGCCGGGAGTAGCACCTACGAGCAGTACTTC,CASSAGSSTYEQYF
.,TRBJ2-1,.,TRBV19,TGTGCCAGTACCGGACCGGGAAGCTCCTACAATGAGCAGTTCTTC,CASTGPGSSYNEQFF
.,TRBJ2-1,.,TRBV18,TGTGCCAGCTCACCGTCTAATAATGAGCAGTTCTTC,CASSPSNNEQFF
.,TRBJ1-1,.,TRBV30,TGTGCCTGGGAGTCAGGATCCATGAACACTGAAGCTTTCTTT,CAWESGSMNTEAFF